Below are 30 T cell receptor beta chains sequenced from a single sample in a study of T cell repertoires in cytomegalovirus infection (dated by TCRdb to about 2019). Sequencing took place on an Illumina HiSeq 1500. Using fastp trimming at Q25 and MiXCR clonotype assembly, TCRdb reanalyzed the public sequencing data and kept in-frame beta chains. Every CDR3 protein is listed once, alongside the most common genes and DNA of its rows. The sample table holds about 180,000 distinct CDR3 sequences, of which roughly an eighth were seen once. The biggest ten clones account for 25% to 30% of the sample. Sequenced: PBMCs. These receptors all come from a human donor in good health (CMV status not recorded). Some clones in this sample may be carry-over from other donors' samples.

This clonotype showed up many times. The rearrangement links TRBV14 to TRBJ1-1; D is undetermined. V lost 0 bases, J lost 1 base, and 9 bases lay in between. This CDR3 is built from 15 residues. Germline V gene sequence: CDR1 SGHDN, CDR2 FVKESK. CDR3 sequence: CASSQDAGRNTEAFF. For the CDR3, the DNA is TGTGCCAGCAGCCAAGATGCGGGCAGGAACACTGAAGCTTTCTTT.

In this sample, this clonotype turned up many times. The chain joins TRBV7-3 to TRBJ1-1; D is perhaps TRBD1 (6 bases). Germline V lookup: CDR1 SGHTA, CDR2 FQGTGA. Trimming pared 5 bases from V and 10 bases from J, leaving 17 bases between. The CDR3 length is 13 residues. The CDR3 reads CASSPTGSRGAFF. The DNA for the CDR3 is TGTGCCAGCAGCCCAACAGGGAGCAGAGGAGCTTTCTTT.

This clonotype was observed at least ten times. The chain has TRBV7-2 and TRBJ1-4; no clear D. Germline V CDR1 and CDR2: SGHTA, FQGNSA. This CDR3 comprises 14 residues. V was cut by 5 bases and J by 5 bases, with 12 bases left in between. In nucleotides, the CDR3 is TGTGCCAGCAGCCCACGGACGGGGAATGAAAAACTGTTTTTT. Amino acids: CASSPRTGNEKLFF.

This clonotype was observed many times. V gene TRBV7-2 combines with J gene TRBJ2-3; no firm D call. CDR3 length: 16 residues. Trimming cost V 0 bases and J 0 bases, with 10 bases left between them. The V gene's germline CDR1 is SGHTA and CDR2 FQGNSA. CDR3 bases: TGTGCCAGCAGCTTAGCGCGGCTAATTAGCACAGATACGCAGTATTTT. This sequence encodes CASSLARLISTDTQYF.

The chain links TRBV6-2 or TRBV6-3 to TRBJ2-2, with a weak D call TRBD1 (6 bases). V gave up 5 bases and J gave up 5 bases, with 12 bases separating them. This CDR3 has 14 amino acids. Looked up from germline, CDR1 is MNHEY and CDR2 is SVGEGT. The CDR3: CASSPDRPTGELFF. The CDR3 DNA reads TGTGCCAGCAGTCCGGACAGACCAACCGGGGAGCTGTTTTTT.

The chain is built from TRBV20-1 and TRBJ1-2, with 7 bases lining up with TRBD1. The trim removed 0 bases at V and 8 bases at J, leaving 9 bases unmatched. Germline CDR1 and CDR2: DFQATT and SNEGSKA (reference sequence). The CDR3 loop spans 14 amino acids. The CDR3 region is CSARDERGPVGYTF. CDR3 coding DNA: TGCAGTGCTAGAGATGAGAGGGGGCCGGTAGGCTACACCTTC.

The chain employs TRBV7-9 and TRBJ2-4, with 8 positions matching TRBD1. CDR1 is SEHNR and CDR2 is FQNEAQ in the germline V gene (reference sequence). V lost 0 bases and J lost 0; bases outside the gene matches: 4. The CDR3 runs to 17 residues. Written as DNA, the CDR3 is TGTGCCAGCAGCTTAGCCTCAGGGGGCATAGCCAAAAACATTCAGTACTTC. Protein sequence: CASSLASGGIAKNIQYF. The full variable domain, completed using reference TRBV7-9 and TRBJ2-4, is DTGVSQNPRHKITKRGQNVTFRCDPISEHNRLYWYRQTLGQGPEFLTYFQNEAQLEKSRLLSDRFSAERPKGSFSTLEIQRTEQGDSAMYLCASSLASGGIAKNIQYFGAGTRLSVL.

The chain is built from TRBV29-1 and TRBJ2-3; 11 bases agree with TRBD2. Per germline, CDR1 SQVTM and CDR2 ANQGSEA. This CDR3 is built from 14 residues. The J segment lost 7 bases and the V segment lost 7 bases, leaving 10 bases of the junction unmatched. CDR3 amino acids: CSAATSGTSNTQYF. CDR3 bases: TGCAGCGCCGCGACTAGCGGGACTTCGAATACGCAGTATTTT.

The rearrangement links TRBV7-9 to TRBJ2-2; TRBD1 matches 10 bases. CDR1 and CDR2 (germline): SEHNR, FQNEAQ (reference sequence). The J segment lost 5 bases and the V segment lost 3 bases, leaving 3 bases of the junction unmatched. CDR3 length equals 15 residues. The CDR3 DNA reads as TGTGCCAGCAGCTTTACGGACAGGGGGACCGGGGAGCTGTTTTTT. It yields the protein CASSFTDRGTGELFF.

This clonotype was seen a few times. The rearrangement joins TRBV7-2 to TRBJ2-3; TRBD2 agrees at 9 bases. Germline V lookup: CDR1 SGHTA, CDR2 FQGNSA. V was clipped by 1 base and J by 6 bases; unmatched bases: 5. The CDR3 runs 15 residues. CDR3 protein: CASSLGAGGTDTQYF. CDR3 DNA sequence: TGTGCCAGCAGCTTAGGGGCGGGAGGGACCGATACGCAGTATTTT.

The chain carries TRBV4-2 and TRBJ2-7; D unclear. V dropped 1 base and J dropped 3 bases, with 7 bases sitting between them. CDR1 is LGHNA and CDR2 is YNFKEQ in the germline V gene. The CDR3 is 13 amino acids. The CDR3, as DNA: TGTGCCAGCAGCCAAGTCTCCAGCTACGAGCAGTACTTC. It encodes CASSQVSSYEQYF.

The chain employs TRBV11-3 and TRBJ2-1; the D gene could be TRBD1 or TRBD2 (5 bases each). The germline V and J ends were trimmed by 0 bases and 5 bases, with 17 bases remaining between them. In germline, CDR1 is SGHNT, CDR2 YENEEA. The CDR3 runs to 17 residues. DNA of the CDR3: TGTGCCAGCAGCTTAGATCTTGGGGGAGTCGGGAACAATGAGCAGTTCTTC. Translated: CASSLDLGGVGNNEQFF. The full variable domain, completed using reference TRBV11-3 and TRBJ2-1, is EAGVVQSPRYKIIEKKQPVAFWCNPISGHNTLYWYLQNLGQGPELLIRYENEEAVDDSQLPKDRFSAERLKGVDSTLKIQPAELGDSAVYLCASSLDLGGVGNNEQFFGPGTRLTVL.

The chain employs TRBV7-9 and TRBJ2-1, with 8 bases matching TRBD2. The CDR3 loop spans 15 amino acids. V dropped 0 bases and J dropped 9; count of bases not matched to a gene: 7. CDR1 is SEHNR, CDR2 FQNEAQ, per germline (reference sequence). This CDR3 is CASSLASGGKAEQFF. CDR3 DNA sequence: TGTGCCAGCAGCTTAGCATCGGGAGGGAAGGCTGAGCAGTTCTTC.

This clonotype has a count of ten or more. V gene TRBV7-2 combines with J gene TRBJ1-2, with TRBD1 as a possible D gene (5 bases). The germline V gene has CDR1 SGHTA and CDR2 FQGNSA. CDR3 length equals 13 residues. Trimming stripped 5 bases from V and 8 bases from J, with 15 bases between. The CDR3 nucleotides read TGTGCCAGCAGCCAGCCCAGGGAGGGCGGCTACACCTTC. It yields the protein CASSQPREGGYTF. The full variable domain, its missing parts supplied by reference TRBV7-2 and TRBJ1-2, is GAGVSQSPSNKVTEKGKDVELRCDPISGHTALYWYRQSLGQGLEFLIYFQGNSAPDKSGLPSDRFSAERTGGSVSTLTIQRTQQEDSAVYLCASSQPREGGYTFGSGTRLTVV.

Turning to this clonotype: At one boundary the junction diverges from the germline segment, which might be a read error. V is TRBV7-1 and J is TRBJ1-3, with D perhaps matching TRBD1 (5 bases). TRBV7-1 belongs to the ORF category, with a function that is uncertain. This CDR3 has 16 amino acids. The CDR3 spells CPSSRGTIPSGHTIYF. The CDR3 region has the DNA TGTCCCAGCAGCCGGGGGACGATCCCCTCTGGACACACCATATATTTT.

This clonotype was picked up many times. V usage is TRBV7-2 and J usage is TRBJ2-5, with TRBD2 matching over 9 bases. CDR3 size: 16 residues. Germline values: CDR1 SGHTA, CDR2 FQGNSA. V lost 3 bases, J lost 1 base, and 6 bases stayed unmatched. Here the CDR3 DNA reads TGTGCCAGCAGCTTTAGCGGGAGACTCCCCCAAGAGACCCAGTACTTC. This codes for CASSFSGRLPQETQYF.

In its sample, this clonotype was seen many times. An end of the junction does not agree with germline; a read error may underlie this. This chain links TRBV7-2 with TRBJ1-1; no reliable D call. Germline V gene sequence: CDR1 SGHTA, CDR2 FQGNSA. This CDR3 is built from 9 residues. In nucleotides, the CDR3 is TGCTCGCCCGTTAAAGAAGCTTTCTTT. Its translation is CSPVKEAFF.

In its sample, this clonotype was seen a few times. The CDR3 bases are TGTGCCAGCAGTTTCGCCCGCGGGTGGGAGACCCAGTACTTC. It is translated as CASSFARGWETQYF. J is TRBJ2-5 and V is TRBV27, with D possibly TRBD2 on 5 matching bases. Germline CDR1 reads MNHEY; CDR2 reads SMNVEV (reference sequence). The CDR3 loop spans 14 amino acids. V lost 3 bases, J lost 5 bases, and 13 bases lay in between.

In this sample, this clonotype turned up many times. This chain joins TRBV28 and TRBJ2-7, with 7 bases aligning to TRBD1. CDR3 length: 14 residues. CDR1 and CDR2 (germline): MDHEN, SYDVKM. V trimming: 5 bases; J trimming: 3 bases; junction bases outside the gene matches: 7. The CDR3 sequence: CASSVPDRIYEQYF. In DNA, the CDR3 is TGTGCCAGCAGTGTCCCGGACAGGATCTACGAGCAGTACTTC.

Ten or more counts support this clonotype. V gene TRBV5-5 combines with J gene TRBJ2-1; 7 nucleotides match TRBD1. The CDR3 length is 15 residues. V was clipped by 4 bases and J by 0 bases; unmatched bases: 4. Germline loops: CDR1 SGHKS, CDR2 YYEKEE (reference sequence). The CDR3 loop reads CASSLTGSSYNEQFF. CDR3 nucleotide sequence: TGTGCCAGCAGCCTGACAGGGAGCTCCTACAATGAGCAGTTCTTC.

The V gene is TRBV6-2 or TRBV6-3, the J gene TRBJ2-7, with D perhaps matching TRBD1 or TRBD2 (5 bases each). Trimming stripped 6 bases from V and 6 bases from J, with 18 bases between. Germline lookup yields CDR1 MNHEY and CDR2 SVGEGT. This CDR3 is built from 14 residues. The CDR3 spells CASRNPGPLIEQYF. CDR3 coding DNA: TGTGCCAGCAGGAACCCGGGGCCTTTGATCGAGCAGTACTTC.

This chain links TRBV5-6 with TRBJ1-1, with 8 bases aligning to TRBD1. The CDR3 runs to 17 residues. Germline CDR1 is SGHDT and CDR2 is YYEEEE. The J segment lost 5 bases and the V segment lost 0 bases, leaving 12 bases of the junction unmatched. The CDR3 DNA reads TGTGCCAGCAGCTTGGCAAACAGGGGGGAGGTAGGGACTGAAGCTTTCTTT. Translating gives CASSLANRGEVGTEAFF.

This clonotype was recorded many times. The rearrangement joins TRBV6-5 to TRBJ1-1; D gene uncertain. The V end lost 2 bases, the J end lost 1 base, and 5 bases lay between the germline ends. From germline, CDR1 is MNHEY and CDR2 SVGAGI. The CDR3 runs to 13 residues. The CDR3 spells CASSYDENTEAFF. The DNA of the CDR3 is TGTGCCAGCAGTTACGATGAGAACACTGAAGCTTTCTTT.

This clonotype was detected many times. CDR3: CASTPGGFVDTQYF. The CDR3 nucleotides read TGTGCCAGCACCCCCGGGGGCTTCGTAGATACGCAGTATTTT. The rearrangement links TRBV7-2 to TRBJ2-3, with D perhaps being TRBD1 or TRBD2 (6 bases each). This CDR3 has 14 residues. Trimming shortened V by 7 bases and J by 5 bases, and 16 bases separated the two germline ends. Germline-derived CDR1 and CDR2 are SGHTA and FQGNSA.

The chain combines TRBV12-3 or TRBV12-4 with TRBJ1-5, with unresolved D. Deletions cut 3 bases from V and 7 bases from J, with 13 bases between. The CDR3 spans 14 residues. CDR3 in amino acids: CASSFSGSGQPQHF. CDR3 nucleotide sequence: TGTGCCAGCAGTTTTTCTGGGTCAGGACAGCCCCAGCATTTT.

This clonotype was counted many times. CDR3 in amino acids: CASSLEMSSYEQYF. In nucleotides, the CDR3 is TGCGCCAGCAGCTTGGAGATGAGCTCCTACGAGCAGTACTTC. V usage is TRBV5-1 and J usage is TRBJ2-7; unclear D gene. The germline V gene has CDR1 SGHRS and CDR2 YFSETQ. V lost 0 bases and J 0 bases, leaving 7 bases between the germline ends. CDR3 length: 14 amino acids.

This clonotype was counted at least ten times. The chain uses TRBV14 and TRBJ2-5, with a possible D match to TRBD1 (6 bases). V shed 2 bases and J shed 4 bases, with 14 bases lying between them. Germline CDR1 reads SGHDN; CDR2 reads FVKESK. CDR3 length: 15 amino acids. The CDR3 DNA follows: TGTGCCAGCAGCCAACTATCGACAGGCCGAGAGACCCAGTACTTC. Protein: CASSQLSTGRETQYF.

This clonotype was counted at least ten times. The V and J genes are TRBV7-2 and TRBJ2-7; 7 bases align to TRBD2. This CDR3 contains 11 residues. The V and J ends lost 10 bases and 5 bases, in that order; junction bases with no gene match: 5. The germline gives CDR1 SGHTA, CDR2 FQGNSA. The CDR3 DNA is TGTGCCACAGGGAGCGGGGACGAGCAGTACTTC. This gives the protein CATGSGDEQYF.

This clonotype occurred a few times. This rearrangement joins TRBV28 to TRBJ2-2, with 10 bases matching TRBD2. The CDR3 is 17 residues long. Germline loops: CDR1 MDHEN, CDR2 SYDVKM. V dropped 6 bases and J dropped 0; count of bases not matched to a gene: 7. In DNA, the CDR3 is TGTGCCAGCAGACTACCCGGACTAGCGGCGAACACCGGGGAGCTGTTTTTT. It yields the protein CASRLPGLAANTGELFF.

There are many counts of this clonotype. V is TRBV25-1 and J is TRBJ1-1; the D gene is possibly TRBD1 (5 bases). This CDR3 region has 14 residues. The V end lost 0 bases, the J end lost 3 bases, and 8 bases lay between the germline ends. CDR1 MGHDK and CDR2 SYGVNS come from the germline V gene. The CDR3 is CASSEYREDTEAFF. Written as DNA, the CDR3 is TGTGCCAGCAGTGAATACAGGGAGGACACTGAAGCTTTCTTT.